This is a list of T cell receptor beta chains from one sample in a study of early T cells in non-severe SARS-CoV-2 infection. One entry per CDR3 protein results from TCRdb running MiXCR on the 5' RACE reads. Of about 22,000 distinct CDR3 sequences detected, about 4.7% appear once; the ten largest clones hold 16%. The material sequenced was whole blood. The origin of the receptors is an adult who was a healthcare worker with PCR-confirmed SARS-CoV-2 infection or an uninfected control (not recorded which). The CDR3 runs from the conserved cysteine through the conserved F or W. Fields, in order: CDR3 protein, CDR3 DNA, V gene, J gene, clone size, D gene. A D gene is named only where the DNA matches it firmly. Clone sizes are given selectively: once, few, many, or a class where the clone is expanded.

CDR3: CSARDTRDYSYNEQFF; DNA: TGCAGTGCTAGAGACACCCGGGACTACTCCTACAATGAGCAGTTCTTC; V: TRBV20-1; J: TRBJ2-1; size: NA; D: TRBD2
CDR3: CASSSTGLTEAFF; DNA: TGTGCCAGCAGTTCGACAGGGCTGACTGAAGCTTTCTTT; V: TRBV6-2/TRBV6-3; J: TRBJ1-1; size: few; D: TRBD1
CDR3: CASSLSGTGIREQYF; DNA: TGTGCCAGCAGCTTGTCCGGGACAGGGATTCGCGAGCAGTACTTC; V: TRBV7-3; J: TRBJ2-7; size: many; D: TRBD1
CDR3: CSAIRYQKETQYF; DNA: TGCAGTGCTATCCGCTACCAAAAAGAGACCCAGTACTTC; V: TRBV20-1; J: TRBJ2-5; size: few; D: NA
CDR3: CASSLGPGNTIYF; DNA: TGTGCCAGCAGCTTAGGTCCTGGAAACACCATATATTTT; V: TRBV7-3; J: TRBJ1-3; size: many; D: NA
CDR3: CASSFPRTVSEKLFF; DNA: TGTGCCAGCAGCTTCCCCCGGACAGTTTCTGAAAAACTGTTTTTT; V: TRBV7-2; J: TRBJ1-4; size: few; D: NA
CDR3: CASSRGQGREKLFF; DNA: TGTGCCAGCAGCCGAGGACAGGGACGGGAAAAACTGTTTTTT; V: TRBV7-2; J: TRBJ1-4; size: NA; D: TRBD1
CDR3: CASSLAQTLGDLGTQYF; DNA: TGTGCCAGCAGTTTAGCCCAAACTTTAGGAGACCTGGGGACCCAGTACTTC; V: TRBV12-3/TRBV12-4; J: TRBJ2-5; size: many; D: NA
CDR3: CASSTHSGTVLYEQYF; DNA: TGTGCCAGTAGTACCCACTCCGGGACAGTACTTTACGAGCAGTACTTC; V: TRBV19; J: TRBJ2-7; size: NA; D: TRBD1
CDR3: CASSSGGSSYNEQFF; DNA: TGTGCCAGCAGCTCTGGGGGGAGCTCCTACAATGAGCAGTTCTTC; V: TRBV11-3; J: TRBJ2-1; size: many; D: NA
CDR3: CATSRETGSNTGELFF; DNA: TGTGCCACCAGCAGAGAGACAGGGTCGAACACCGGGGAGCTGTTTTTT; V: TRBV15; J: TRBJ2-2; size: few; D: TRBD1
CDR3: CASSRLGSLAGGVNEQFF; DNA: TGTGCCAGCAGCCGCCTTGGGTCACTAGCGGGGGGCGTCAATGAGCAGTTCTTC; V: TRBV11-1; J: TRBJ2-1; size: many; D: TRBD2
CDR3: CAWSRGWGNGELFF; DNA: TGTGCCTGGAGCCGTGGGTGGGGCAACGGGGAGCTGTTTTTT; V: TRBV30; J: TRBJ2-2; size: many; D: NA
CDR3: CASSLGGTRYEQYF; DNA: TGTGCCAGCAGCTTAGGGGGAACACGCTACGAGCAGTACTTC; V: TRBV7-2; J: TRBJ2-7; size: many; D: NA
CDR3: CSADRDGRNTIYF; DNA: TGCAGCGCTGACCGGGACGGCCGAAACACCATATATTTT; V: TRBV29-1; J: TRBJ1-3; size: few; D: NA
CDR3: CAILDSDEQYF; DNA: TGTGCCATCCTGGACAGCGACGAGCAGTACTTC; V: TRBV10-3; J: TRBJ2-7; size: many; D: NA
CDR3: CAWRLGRNTGELFF; DNA: TGTGCCTGGAGATTAGGCAGGAACACCGGGGAGCTGTTTTTT; V: TRBV30; J: TRBJ2-2; size: few; D: NA
CDR3: CASSLSGLPDTQYF; DNA: TGTGCCAGCAGTCTGTCGGGGCTCCCTGATACGCAGTATTTT; V: TRBV6-2/TRBV6-3; J: TRBJ2-3; size: NA; D: NA
CDR3: CSATTGTGGSGNQPQHF; DNA: TGCAGTGCTACGACCGGGACAGGGGGCTCTGGCAATCAGCCCCAGCATTTT; V: TRBV20-1; J: TRBJ1-5; size: many; D: TRBD1
CDR3: CASTGQENTEAFF; DNA: TGCGCCAGCACGGGACAGGAGAACACTGAAGCTTTCTTT; V: TRBV5-1; J: TRBJ1-1; size: NA; D: TRBD1
CDR3: CVSSLDRGGDTDTQYF; DNA: TGCGTCAGCAGCTTGGATAGAGGGGGAGACACAGATACGCAGTATTTT; V: TRBV5-1; J: TRBJ2-3; size: NA; D: NA
CDR3: CASSFNRQDGYTF; DNA: TGTGCCAGCAGCTTCAATCGACAGGATGGCTACACCTTC; V: TRBV11-1; J: TRBJ1-2; size: NA; D: NA
CDR3: CASSVASGNTEAFF; DNA: TGTGCCAGCAGCGTAGCTTCCGGGAACACTGAAGCTTTCTTT; V: TRBV9; J: TRBJ1-1; size: many; D: NA